The entry below gives a single TCR beta chain sequence along with its context. Its antigen is not identified. Trimming at V came to 6 bases and at J to 9 bases, leaving 5 bases not matched to a gene. Looked up from germline, CDR1 is MNHEY and CDR2 is SVGAGI. The CDR3 has 11 amino acids. The data are from a study of cytomegalovirus exposure and HLA in healthy donors. General study findings and limits: Association with HLA alleles at 0.05 false discovery rate was found for roughly 17,000 TCR beta sequences in a later analysis. CMV serostatus was the only immune exposure information that was available. Prediction of most subjects' HLA-A and HLA-B alleles by TCR beta sequences was reportedly accurate.

As for the donors, each was a healthy bone marrow donor. A multiplex PCR was run with 60 Vbeta primers and 13 Jbeta primers. The data were produced by immunoSEQ multiplex PCR, yet TCRdb's version contains in-frame clones alone and is incomplete. The sample holds about 140,000 clones, roughly three fifths seen once. The source material was PBMCs. The sequence was collected from a male donor in good health and CMV-seronegative. This chain uses TRBV6-5 with TRBJ2-7; 7 bases are shared with TRBD1. CDR3 residues: CASRAQGVQYF. The CDR3 DNA reads as TGTGCCAGCAGAGCGCAGGGGGTGCAGTACTTC.